A single sample is the source of the 23 T cell receptor beta chains below, sequenced in a study of technical replicates of blood from several donors. TCRdb's copy holds only in-frame clones and misses some; the assay was immunoSEQ multiplex PCR. Of some 71,000 clones detected, approximately 96% appear once; the ten largest clones hold 0.2% to 0.25%. Material: T cells isolated from PBMCs. These receptors all come from a human donor in good health.

The V gene is TRBV11-2, the J gene TRBJ2-4; TRBD2 might be the D (5 bases). The CDR3 length is 19 residues. Trimming shortened V by 2 bases and J by 0 bases, and 20 bases separated the two germline ends. Germline loops: CDR1 SGHAT, CDR2 FQNNGV. CDR3: CASSLYLGLGILAKNIQYF. CDR3 nucleotides: TGTGCCAGCAGCTTATATCTTGGACTGGGGATTTTAGCCAAAAACATTCAGTACTTC.

V and J are TRBV11-2 and TRBJ1-2; 9 positions agree with TRBD1. The CDR3 length is 13 residues. From germline, CDR1 is SGHAT and CDR2 FQNNGV. The V and J ends lost 8 bases and 3 bases, in that order; junction bases with no gene match: 4. CDR3 residues: CASSDRGDYGYTF. The CDR3 coding sequence is TGTGCCAGCTCCGACAGGGGGGACTATGGCTACACCTTC.

This chain connects TRBV19 to TRBJ2-1; 12 bases agree with TRBD2. The CDR3 is 17 residues long. Germline values: CDR1 LNHDA, CDR2 SQIVND (reference sequence). Unmatched junction bases numbered 9, after V lost 7 bases and J lost 2 bases. DNA of the CDR3: TGTGCCAGTAAGCTAGCGGGAGGGGGTTACCCCTACAATGAGCAGTTCTTC. It is translated as CASKLAGGGYPYNEQFF. Filled out from reference TRBV19 and TRBJ2-1, the complete variable domain reads DGGITQSPKYLFRKEGQNVTLSCEQNLNHDAMYWYRQDPGQGLRLIYYSQIVNDFQKGDIAEGYSVSREKKESFPLTVTSAQKNPTAFYLCASKLAGGGYPYNEQFFGPGTRLTVL.

This chain uses TRBV4-2 with TRBJ2-3; TRBD2 is a possible D gene (6 bases). Germline V CDR1 and CDR2: LGHNA, YNFKEQ. Trimming pared 6 bases from V and 2 bases from J, leaving 12 bases between. The CDR3 totals 14 residues. Written as DNA, the CDR3 is TGTGCCAGCAGTCCCGGGGGAAACACAGATACGCAGTATTTT. Protein product: CASSPGGNTDTQYF.

The CDR3 nucleotides read TGCGCCAGCAGCCAAACTAGCGGGAGTGACGAGCAGTACTTC. Amino acid sequence: CASSQTSGSDEQYF. J is TRBJ2-7 and V is TRBV5-1; 11 bases line up with TRBD2. CDR1 and CDR2 (germline): SGHRS, YFSETQ. V trimming: 4 bases; J trimming: 5 bases; junction bases outside the gene matches: 5. The CDR3 loop spans 14 amino acids.

CDR3: CASSPGQGKFSAYNEQFF. The CDR3 bases are TGCGCCAGCAGCCCAGGACAGGGCAAGTTTTCGGCCTACAATGAGCAGTTCTTC. The rearrangement links TRBV4-1 to TRBJ2-1; 8 bases fit TRBD1. CDR1 and CDR2 from the germline V gene are MGHRA and YSYEKL. The CDR3 is made up of 18 amino acids. The ends lost 4 bases at V and 2 bases at J; junction bases unmatched: 13.

The J gene is TRBJ1-4, the V gene TRBV11-2, with D unresolved. Trimming cost V 0 bases and J 4 bases, with 6 bases left between them. CDR1 is SGHAT and CDR2 is FQNNGV in the germline V gene. CDR3 length: 14 amino acids. The CDR3 sequence is CASSLDRFNEKLFF. In DNA, the CDR3 is TGTGCCAGCAGCTTAGACAGATTTAATGAAAAACTGTTTTTT.

Only one count was recorded for this clone. This sequence joins TRBV6-5 and TRBJ2-4, with TRBD1 matching 9 bases. With V trimmed by 4 bases and J by 5 bases, 6 bases remained unmatched. This CDR3 is 15 amino acids long. In germline, CDR1 is MNHEY, CDR2 SVGAGI. The CDR3 sequence: CASSSLDRGQNIQYF. CDR3 in DNA: TGTGCCAGCAGTTCCTTGGACAGGGGACAAAACATTCAGTACTTC.

CDR3: CASSLTVTDTQYF. DNA of the CDR3: TGTGCCAGCAGTTTAACGGTGACAGATACGCAGTATTTT. The J gene is TRBJ2-3, the V gene TRBV28; D not certain. This CDR3 comprises 13 residues. Germline assignment: CDR1 MDHEN and CDR2 SYDVKM. With 2 bases removed from V and 3 bases from J, the gap between germline ends came to 6 bases.

The chain combines TRBV19 with TRBJ1-1; D might be TRBD1 (5 bases). V lost 7 bases and J 6 bases, leaving 9 bases between the germline ends. The CDR3 length is 11 residues. Per the germline V gene, CDR1 is LNHDA and CDR2 is SQIVND (reference sequence). The CDR3 spells CASTRASEAFF. CDR3 in DNA: TGTGCCAGTACCAGGGCCTCTGAAGCTTTCTTT.

The rearrangement joins TRBV13 to TRBJ2-1; 10 bases match TRBD2. The germline CDR1 and CDR2 sequences are PRHDT and FYEKMQ (reference sequence). This CDR3 comprises 15 residues. V was clipped by 4 bases and J by 4 bases; unmatched bases: 4. The CDR3 loop reads CASSSAGGGYNEQFF. The CDR3 coding sequence is TGTGCCAGCAGCTCAGCGGGAGGGGGGTACAATGAGCAGTTCTTC.

The rearrangement links TRBV5-1 to TRBJ2-7; TRBD1 is a possible D gene (6 bases). The CDR3 has 17 residues. V dropped 0 bases and J dropped 1 base, with 17 bases sitting between them. Germline V gives CDR1 SGHRS, CDR2 YFSETQ. This CDR3 is CASSLATGVTYSYEQYF. CDR3 nucleotide sequence: TGCGCCAGCAGCTTGGCGACAGGCGTTACTTATTCCTACGAGCAGTACTTC.

The chain links TRBV18 to TRBJ1-5, with a possible D match to TRBD1 (6 bases). Germline V gene data show CDR1 as KGHSH and CDR2 as LQKENI. Deletions cut 6 bases from V and 6 bases from J, with 15 bases between. The CDR3 has 14 residues. The CDR3 loop is CASSPTGLFQPQHF. In DNA, the CDR3 is TGTGCCAGCTCGCCCACAGGGCTCTTTCAGCCCCAGCATTTT.

The rearrangement joins TRBV29-1 to TRBJ2-3; D is uncertain. Germline V lookup: CDR1 SQVTM, CDR2 ANQGSEA. The CDR3 is made up of 11 amino acids. V lost 5 bases and J 5 bases, leaving 8 bases between the germline ends. The CDR3, as DNA: TGCAGCGTTCGACAAGGAGATACGCAGTATTTT. Translating it yields CSVRQGDTQYF.

This chain connects TRBV7-3 to TRBJ1-2, with TRBD1 matching 8 bases. Germline V lookup: CDR1 SGHTA, CDR2 FQGTGA. The length of the CDR3 is 17 residues. Trimming removed 3 bases from V and 0 bases from J; junction bases left unmatched: 9. The CDR3 here is CASSLTGDLTSNYGYTF. Written as DNA, the CDR3 is TGTGCCAGCAGCTTGACAGGGGATCTTACTTCTAACTATGGCTACACCTTC.

The chain links TRBV30 to TRBJ2-1; D gene ambiguous. Trimming stripped 7 bases from V and 8 bases from J, with 24 bases between. The germline CDR1 and CDR2 sequences are GTSNPN and SVGIG (reference sequence). The CDR3 length is 15 residues. DNA of the CDR3: TGTGCCTACCCCCCGGCCTCCGGAGAGAGCGATGAGCAGTTCTTC. Amino acid sequence: CAYPPASGESDEQFF. Combining the CDR3 with reference TRBV30 and TRBJ2-1 gives the whole variable domain SQTIHQWPATLVQPVGSPLSLECTVEGTSNPNLYWYRQAAGRGLQLLFYSVGIGQISSEVPQNLSASRPQDRQFILSSKKLLLSDSGFYLCAYPPASGESDEQFFGPGTRLTVL.

V usage is TRBV27 and J usage is TRBJ2-7; 9 nucleotides match TRBD1. Germline CDR1 MNHEY, CDR2 SMNVEV (reference sequence). Trimming at V came to 5 bases and at J to 5 bases, leaving 7 bases not matched to a gene. The CDR3 loop spans 14 amino acids. The CDR3 spells CASSQQGALHEQYF. In nucleotides, the CDR3 is TGTGCCAGCAGTCAACAGGGGGCGCTCCACGAGCAGTACTTC.

The V and J genes are TRBV19 and TRBJ1-2; 7 bases align to TRBD1. After removal of 1 base from V and 3 bases from J, the junction contained 11 bases not matched to a gene. In germline, CDR1 is LNHDA, CDR2 SQIVND (reference sequence). This CDR3 contains 17 residues. The CDR3 sequence: CASSIARGNRGDYGYTF. CDR3 DNA: TGTGCCAGTAGTATAGCAAGGGGGAACAGGGGAGACTATGGCTACACCTTC.

The rearrangement uses TRBV9 and TRBJ2-6; 9 bases map to TRBD1. CDR3 length equals 17 residues. The J segment lost 4 bases and the V segment lost 3 bases, leaving 8 bases of the junction unmatched. The germline V gene encodes CDR1 SGDLS and CDR2 YYNGEE. CDR3 amino acids: CASSGGQGIRGANVLTF. In DNA form, the CDR3 reads TGTGCCAGCAGCGGAGGACAGGGGATTAGAGGGGCCAACGTCCTGACTTTC.

The rearrangement uses TRBV30 and TRBJ2-1; TRBD2 matches at 8 bases. Germline lookup yields CDR1 GTSNPN and CDR2 SVGIG (reference sequence). V lost 3 bases and J lost 5; bases outside the gene matches: 9. The CDR3 covers 15 residues. The CDR3 DNA reads TGTGCCTGGAGCGGCGGGGGGCGCCCAAACAATGAGCAGTTCTTC. This gives the protein CAWSGGGRPNNEQFF.

The V call is TRBV5-1, the J call TRBJ1-6; 8 nucleotides line up with TRBD1. Germline values: CDR1 SGHRS, CDR2 YFSETQ. The CDR3 is made up of 14 amino acids. V lost 2 bases to trimming and J lost 11 bases; unmatched junction nucleotides: 6. CDR3 residues: CASSFGQGNPPLHF. The CDR3 coding sequence is TGCGCCAGCAGCTTTGGACAGGGAAATCCACCCCTCCACTTT.

The V call is TRBV10-3, the J call TRBJ1-2; no definite D call. Germline CDR1 reads ENHRY; CDR2 reads SYGVKD. V was shortened by 2 bases and J by 8 bases, with 12 bases between the two germline ends. This CDR3 spans 13 amino acids. For the CDR3, the DNA is TGTGCCATCAGTGAGCTCGGGGAGGTCGGCTACACCTTC. Translated, it gives CAISELGEVGYTF.

The rearrangement joins TRBV19 to TRBJ2-7; 7 positions match TRBD2. The CDR3 sequence is 13 residues long. CDR1 LNHDA and CDR2 SQIVND come from the germline V gene (reference sequence). V gave up 5 bases and J gave up 5 bases; unmatched junction bases: 6. The CDR3 spells CASSWGGEDEQYF. The CDR3 coding sequence is TGTGCCAGTAGTTGGGGGGGAGAGGACGAGCAGTACTTC.